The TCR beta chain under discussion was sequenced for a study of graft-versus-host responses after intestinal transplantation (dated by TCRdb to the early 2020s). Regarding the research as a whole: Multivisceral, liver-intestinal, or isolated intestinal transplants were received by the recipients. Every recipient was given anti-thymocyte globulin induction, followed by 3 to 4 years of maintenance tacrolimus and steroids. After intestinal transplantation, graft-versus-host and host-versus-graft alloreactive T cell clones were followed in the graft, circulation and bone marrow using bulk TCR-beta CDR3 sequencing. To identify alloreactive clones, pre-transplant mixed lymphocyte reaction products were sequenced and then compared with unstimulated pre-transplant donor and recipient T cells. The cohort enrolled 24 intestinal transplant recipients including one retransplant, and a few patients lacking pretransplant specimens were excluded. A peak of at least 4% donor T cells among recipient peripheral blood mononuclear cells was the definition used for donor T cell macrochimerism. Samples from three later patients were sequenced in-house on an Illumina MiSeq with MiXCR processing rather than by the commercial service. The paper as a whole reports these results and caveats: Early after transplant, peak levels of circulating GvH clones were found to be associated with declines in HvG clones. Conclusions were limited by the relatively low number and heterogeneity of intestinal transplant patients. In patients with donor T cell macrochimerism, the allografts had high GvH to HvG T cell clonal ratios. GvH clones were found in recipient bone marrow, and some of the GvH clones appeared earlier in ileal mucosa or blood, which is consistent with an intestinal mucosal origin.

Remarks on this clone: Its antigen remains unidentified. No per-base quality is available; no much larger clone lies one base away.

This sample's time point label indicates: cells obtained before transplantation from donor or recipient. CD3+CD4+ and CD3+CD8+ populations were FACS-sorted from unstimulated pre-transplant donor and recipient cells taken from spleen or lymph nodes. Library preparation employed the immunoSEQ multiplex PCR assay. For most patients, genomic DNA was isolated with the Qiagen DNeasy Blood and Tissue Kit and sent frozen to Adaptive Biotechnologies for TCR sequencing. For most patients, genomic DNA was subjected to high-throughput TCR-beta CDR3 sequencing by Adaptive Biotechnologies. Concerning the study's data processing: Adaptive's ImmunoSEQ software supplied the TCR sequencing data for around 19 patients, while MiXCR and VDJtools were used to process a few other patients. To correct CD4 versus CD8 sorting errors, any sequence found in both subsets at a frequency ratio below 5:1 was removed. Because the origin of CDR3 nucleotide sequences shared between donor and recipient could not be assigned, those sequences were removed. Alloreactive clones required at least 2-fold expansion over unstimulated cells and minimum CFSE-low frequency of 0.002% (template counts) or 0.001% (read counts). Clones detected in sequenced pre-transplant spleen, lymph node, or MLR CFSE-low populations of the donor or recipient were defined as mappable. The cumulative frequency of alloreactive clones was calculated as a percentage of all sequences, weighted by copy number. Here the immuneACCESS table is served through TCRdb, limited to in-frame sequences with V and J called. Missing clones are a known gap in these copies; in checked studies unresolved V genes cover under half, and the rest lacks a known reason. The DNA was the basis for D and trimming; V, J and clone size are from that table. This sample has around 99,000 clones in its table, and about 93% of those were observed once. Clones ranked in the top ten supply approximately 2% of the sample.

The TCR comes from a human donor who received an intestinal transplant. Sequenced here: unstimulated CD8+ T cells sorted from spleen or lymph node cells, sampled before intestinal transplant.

The CDR3 in this case is CSVEGFYGYTF. The nucleotide sequence is given as TGCAGCGTAGAGGGCTTCTATGGCTACACCTTC. Here the chain combines TRBV29-1 and TRBJ1-2, with no confidently assigned D gene. Between the V and J ends, shortened by 6 bases and 4 bases respectively, the junction contains 9 bases. For CDR1 and CDR2, the germline V gene lists SQVTM and ANQGSEA. The CDR3 spans 11 residues, from the cysteine through the phenylalanine. Of the read, only the CDR3 DNA is kept; its 33 bases are in frame from base 1.